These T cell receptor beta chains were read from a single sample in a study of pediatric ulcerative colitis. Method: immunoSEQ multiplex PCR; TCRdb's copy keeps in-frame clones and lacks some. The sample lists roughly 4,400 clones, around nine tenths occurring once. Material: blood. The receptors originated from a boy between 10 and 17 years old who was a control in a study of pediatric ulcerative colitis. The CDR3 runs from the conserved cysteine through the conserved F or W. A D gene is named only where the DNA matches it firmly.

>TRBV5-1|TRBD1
CASSLGPTGGSSYTF
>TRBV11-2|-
CASSSMNGANEKLFF
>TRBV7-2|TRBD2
CASSQQRGGTDTQYF
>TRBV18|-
CASSPQGYNEQFF
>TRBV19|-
CASSIGIRSYTF
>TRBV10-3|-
CAITRDTNTEAFF
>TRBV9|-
CASSVTDSSNQPQHF
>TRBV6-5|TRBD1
CASRPGTGRTGKQFF
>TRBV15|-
CATSRDTGWGGYTF
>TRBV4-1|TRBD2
CASSRGLAGSSYNEQFF
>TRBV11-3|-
CASSLSGGLSGELFF
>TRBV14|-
CASGGDNSYEQYF
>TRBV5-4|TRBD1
CASSTSGTGGALRYTEAFF
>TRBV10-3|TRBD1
CAISGTGNSYEQYF
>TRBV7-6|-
CASSLRLGNTGELFF
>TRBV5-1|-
CASSRQLGGSYEQYF
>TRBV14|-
CASSLRPGHFQETQYF
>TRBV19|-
CASSIDRDQGFGYTF
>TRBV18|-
CASSPPGIEQYF
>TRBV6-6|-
CAGRRANVLTF
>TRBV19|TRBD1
CASTRTGEMYGYTF
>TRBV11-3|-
CASSLRVGELFF
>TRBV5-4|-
CASSLVGRWDYGYTF
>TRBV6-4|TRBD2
CASRGLAENTGELFF
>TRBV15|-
CATSARQPNTGELFF
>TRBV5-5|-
CASSAVGGVEQFF
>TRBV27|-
CASSLSSGNTIYF
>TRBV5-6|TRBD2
CASSHGTSGRYNEQFF
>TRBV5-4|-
CASSWNSGANVLTF
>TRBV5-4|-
CASSPGRGGYGYTF
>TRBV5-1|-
CASSFGSEEAFF
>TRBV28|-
CASGTRDIPNTQYF
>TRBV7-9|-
CASREVAGDTGELFF
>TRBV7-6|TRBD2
CASSLRLLGSGGTGELFF
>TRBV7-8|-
CAGQRVASQETQYF
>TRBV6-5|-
CASSREFTTGELFF
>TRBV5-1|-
CASSPWSETIEQFF